This entry lists 2 T cell receptor beta chains sequenced from one sample in a study of immune characteristics of hereditary and idiopathic chronic pancreatitis. Total pancreatectomy with islet autotransplantation was the source of the chronic pancreatitis pancreas tissue. Clones were sequenced by immunoSEQ multiplex PCR, and TCRdb holds only the in-frame ones, with some missing. Counted here are about 6,000 clones, approximately 70% occurring once; the ten biggest clones make up around 7.5%. Sample: pancreas tissue with hereditary chronic pancreatitis. The origin of the receptors is a human donor with chronic pancreatitis.

The rearrangement links TRBV7-2 to TRBJ2-1; a possible D gene is TRBD2 (6 bases). Trimming left V 5 bases short and J 6 bases short, with 14 bases between. CDR3 size: 14 residues. Germline V gene data show CDR1 as SGHTA and CDR2 as FQGNSA. The CDR3 region has the DNA TGTGCCAGCAGCCGCGGGGAGGTGCGCAATGAGCAGTTCTTC. This gives the protein CASSRGEVRNEQFF.

Only one count was recorded for this clone. The V gene is TRBV10-2, the J gene TRBJ2-5; D is unresolved. Germline CDR1 and CDR2: WSHSY and SAAADI. The CDR3 consists of 11 residues. V lost 3 bases to trimming and J lost 5 bases, with 4 bases between them. The CDR3 coding sequence is TGCGCCAGCAGTGAAAAGGAGACCCAGTACTTC. This codes for CASSEKETQYF.